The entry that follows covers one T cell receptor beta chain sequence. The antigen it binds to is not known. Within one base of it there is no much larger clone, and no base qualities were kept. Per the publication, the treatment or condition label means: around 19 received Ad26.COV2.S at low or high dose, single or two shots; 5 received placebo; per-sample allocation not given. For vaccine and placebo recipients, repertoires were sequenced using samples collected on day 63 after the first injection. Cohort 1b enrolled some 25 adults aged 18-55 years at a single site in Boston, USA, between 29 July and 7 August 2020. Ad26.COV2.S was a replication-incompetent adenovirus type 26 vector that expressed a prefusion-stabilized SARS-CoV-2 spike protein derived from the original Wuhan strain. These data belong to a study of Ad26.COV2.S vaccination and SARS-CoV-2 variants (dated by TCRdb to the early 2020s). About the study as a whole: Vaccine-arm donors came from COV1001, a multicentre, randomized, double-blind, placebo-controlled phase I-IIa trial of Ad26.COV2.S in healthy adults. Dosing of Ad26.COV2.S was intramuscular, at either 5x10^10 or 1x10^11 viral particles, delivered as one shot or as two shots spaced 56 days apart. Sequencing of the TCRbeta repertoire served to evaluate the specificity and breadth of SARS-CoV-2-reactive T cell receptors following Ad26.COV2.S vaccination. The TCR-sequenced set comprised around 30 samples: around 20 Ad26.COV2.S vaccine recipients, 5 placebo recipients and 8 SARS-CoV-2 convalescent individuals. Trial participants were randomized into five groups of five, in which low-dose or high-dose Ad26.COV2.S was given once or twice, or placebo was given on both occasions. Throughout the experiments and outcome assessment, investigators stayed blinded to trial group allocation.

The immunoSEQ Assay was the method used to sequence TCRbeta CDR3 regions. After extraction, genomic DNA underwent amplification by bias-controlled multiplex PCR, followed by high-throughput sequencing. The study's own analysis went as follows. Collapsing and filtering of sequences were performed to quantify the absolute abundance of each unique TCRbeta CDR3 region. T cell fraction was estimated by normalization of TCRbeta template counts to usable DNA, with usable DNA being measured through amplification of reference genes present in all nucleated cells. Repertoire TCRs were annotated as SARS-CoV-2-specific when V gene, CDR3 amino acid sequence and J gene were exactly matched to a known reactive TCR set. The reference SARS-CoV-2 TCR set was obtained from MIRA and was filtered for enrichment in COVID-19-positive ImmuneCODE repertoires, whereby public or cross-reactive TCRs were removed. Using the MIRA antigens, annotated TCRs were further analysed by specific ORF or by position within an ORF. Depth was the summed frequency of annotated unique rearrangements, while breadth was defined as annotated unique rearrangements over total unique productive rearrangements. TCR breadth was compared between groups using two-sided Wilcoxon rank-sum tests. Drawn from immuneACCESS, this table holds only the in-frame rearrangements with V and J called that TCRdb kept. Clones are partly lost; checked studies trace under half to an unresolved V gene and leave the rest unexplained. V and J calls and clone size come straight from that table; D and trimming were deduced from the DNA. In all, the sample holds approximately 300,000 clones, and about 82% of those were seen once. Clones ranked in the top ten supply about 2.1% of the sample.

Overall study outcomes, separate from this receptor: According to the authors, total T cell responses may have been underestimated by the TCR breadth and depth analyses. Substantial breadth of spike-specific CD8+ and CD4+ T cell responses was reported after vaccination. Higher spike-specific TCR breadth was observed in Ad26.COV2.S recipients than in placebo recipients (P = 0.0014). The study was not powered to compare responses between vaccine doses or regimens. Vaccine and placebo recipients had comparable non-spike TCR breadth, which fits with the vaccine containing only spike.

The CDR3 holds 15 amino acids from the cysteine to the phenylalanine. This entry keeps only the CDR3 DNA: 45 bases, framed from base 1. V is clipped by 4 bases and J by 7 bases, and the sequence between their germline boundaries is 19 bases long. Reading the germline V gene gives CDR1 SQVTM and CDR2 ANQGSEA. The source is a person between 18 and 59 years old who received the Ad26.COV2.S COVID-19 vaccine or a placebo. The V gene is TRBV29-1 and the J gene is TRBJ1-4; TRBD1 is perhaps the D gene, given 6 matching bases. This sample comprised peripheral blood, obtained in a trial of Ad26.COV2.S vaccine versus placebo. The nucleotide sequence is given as TGCAGCGTTGGGGGGGCAGGGGTTGATGTTGAAAAACTGTTTTTT. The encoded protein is CSVGGAGVDVEKLFF.